Reported below is one TCR beta chain. Its antigen has not been determined. Qualities for individual bases were not recorded, and no much larger clone is one base off. This specimen's treatment or condition label, interpreted: live attenuated yellow fever vaccine strain. Two biological replicates of bulk PBMCs were collected at each blood-draw timepoint. PBMCs were isolated from peripheral blood using a standard Ficoll-Paque protocol. TriZol was used to extract RNA from bulk PBMCs, from CD4 and CD8 fractions, and from dextramer-positive and dextramer-negative fractions. This specimen belongs to a study of T cells after yellow fever vaccination (dated by TCRdb to about 2019). About the investigation overall: The SMART-Seq v4 Ultra Low Input RNA kit was used to prepare libraries from fractions with low cell numbers. To track T-cell clones before and after primary and booster YFV17D yellow fever vaccination, bulk TCR alpha and beta repertoires were sequenced longitudinally. Two healthy male donors, one aged 18 to 30 and one aged 30 to 39 years, were included in the cohort. Blood samples were taken at several timepoints before and after primary and secondary immunization, and bulk PBMC replicates and cell subsets were isolated.

The research as a whole found: The secondary T-cell response was found to be weaker but faster than the primary response, with a peak reached on day 5 rather than on day 15. A small fraction of clonotypes showed up in both the CD4 and CD8 compartments, probably as a result of convergent recombination. Only two donors were included in the study, so the extent to which the findings can be generalized is limited. FACS-sorted repertoires could contain abundant contaminating clonotypes from the bulk population, so computational filtering was required. Most clones expanded after primary vaccination were re-detected after the booster (approximately 95% of CD4 and around 86% of CD8), suggesting broad memory maintenance.

Based on the germline V gene (reference sequence), the CDR1 and CDR2 sequences are DFQATT and SNEGSKA. The CDR3 starts with the cysteine, ends with the phenylalanine, and has 13 residues. The read is trimmed to its CDR3 DNA, 39 bases read in frame from base 1. V gives up 6 bases and J gives up 5 bases, and the segment between their germline ends measures 16 bases. Sequencing instrument: Illumina NovaSeq 6000. TCR cDNA was made using 5'RACE template switching, a step that added a universal primer site and unique molecular identifiers. Priming of cDNA synthesis was performed from both the TCR alpha and TCR beta constant segments. Libraries were amplified in two PCR steps, with sample barcodes and sequencing adapters added in the second step. Sequencing of libraries was performed on Illumina HiSeq 2500 (2x100 bp) or NovaSeq (2x150 bp). On the authors' methods: MIGEC was used to demultiplex reads and collapse the reads into UMI consensus sequences, and MiXCR was used for V(D)J alignment. Vaccine-responding clonotypes were defined with edgeR using replicate PBMC samples, requiring FDR below 0.01 and a log2 fold change above 5 up to day 15. Each bulk clonotype was labeled CD4 or CD8 based on which sequenced repertoire, CD4 or CD8, contained the clonotype at higher abundance. The public reads were reprocessed in TCRdb via fastp at Q25 and MiXCR, keeping in-frame beta chains. Rows with a matching CDR3 protein are joined into one entry that keeps the most common DNA and genes. The V and J calls were not made by the authors but by TCRdb's processing. The table for this sample lists 350,000 to 550,000 distinct CDR3 sequences; approximately 19% of them were counted only once. Clones ranked in the top ten supply over 15% of the sample.

The sample was PBMCs, taken before the yellow fever booster vaccination. This clonotype was sampled from a man aged 18 to 30 who received the YFV17D yellow fever vaccine. The chain is made from TRBV20-1 and TRBJ1-1, with the D gene uncertain. CDR3 reads: CSATRSEGTEAFF. The DNA reads TGCAGTGCCACGCGGTCAGAAGGTACTGAAGCTTTCTTT.